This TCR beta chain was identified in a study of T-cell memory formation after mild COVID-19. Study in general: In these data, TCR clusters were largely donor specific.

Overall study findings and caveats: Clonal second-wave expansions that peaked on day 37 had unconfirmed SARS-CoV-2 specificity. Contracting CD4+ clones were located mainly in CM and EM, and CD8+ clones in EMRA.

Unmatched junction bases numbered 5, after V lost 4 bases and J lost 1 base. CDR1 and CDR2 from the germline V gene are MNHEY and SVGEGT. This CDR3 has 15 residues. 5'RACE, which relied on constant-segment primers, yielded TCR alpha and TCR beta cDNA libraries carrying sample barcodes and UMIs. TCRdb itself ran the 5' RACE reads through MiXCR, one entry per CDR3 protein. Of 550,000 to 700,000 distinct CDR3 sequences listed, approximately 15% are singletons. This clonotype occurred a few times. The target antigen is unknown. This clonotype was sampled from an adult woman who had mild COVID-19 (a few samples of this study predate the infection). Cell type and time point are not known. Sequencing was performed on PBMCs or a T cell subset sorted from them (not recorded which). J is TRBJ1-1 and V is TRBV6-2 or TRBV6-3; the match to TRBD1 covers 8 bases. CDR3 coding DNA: TGTGCCAGCAGTTCACCGGGACAGGCGAACACTGAAGCTTTCTTT. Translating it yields CASSSPGQANTEAFF.